Listed below are T cell receptor beta chains from one sample, sequenced in a study of T cells in Graves' hyperthyroidism and ophthalmopathy. In TCRdb, the multiplex PCR reads were re-called with MiXCR into one record per CDR3 protein. The data show more than 550,000 distinct CDR3 sequences, with 15% to 20% seen just once and about 16% held by the top ten. Sequencing input: blood. The receptor source for this set is a man between 45 and 60 years old with Graves' hyperthyroidism. CDR3s include the opening cysteine and the closing phenylalanine or tryptophan. D genes are given only for firm matches. The listing skips clone size in some rows; elsewhere it reads once, few, many or a size class.

j_gene: TRBJ1-5; abundance: many; d_gene: -; v_gene: TRBV7-2; CDR3nt: TGTGCCAGCAGCTTAGTTTTAGGGGGGCGCGATCAGCCCCAGCATTTT; CDR3aa: CASSLVLGGRDQPQHF
j_gene: TRBJ2-5; abundance: many; d_gene: -; v_gene: TRBV7-4; CDR3nt: TGTGCCAGCAGCTTAGAGCCGCGAGATATAGGGTCTCAAGAGACCCAGTACTTC; CDR3aa: CASSLEPRDIGSQETQYF
j_gene: TRBJ1-1; abundance: few; d_gene: -; v_gene: TRBV24-1; CDR3nt: TGTGCCACCAGTGATTTAGGGGTCAATGAAGCTTTCTTT; CDR3aa: CATSDLGVNEAFF
j_gene: TRBJ2-1; abundance: once; d_gene: -; v_gene: TRBV6-2/TRBV6-3; CDR3nt: TGTGCCAGCAGGATTAGAGTAAGTGAGCAGTTCTTC; CDR3aa: CASRIRVSEQFF
j_gene: TRBJ2-1; abundance: many; d_gene: TRBD2; v_gene: TRBV20-1; CDR3nt: TGCAGTGCCCGAGGTATAGCGGGAGCTTACAATGAGCAGTTCTTC; CDR3aa: CSARGIAGAYNEQFF
j_gene: TRBJ2-1; abundance: many; d_gene: TRBD2; v_gene: TRBV3-1; CDR3nt: TGTGCCAGCAACCCCGGACTAGCGGGCAATGAGCAGTTCTTC; CDR3aa: CASNPGLAGNEQFF
j_gene: TRBJ1-1; abundance: -; d_gene: -; v_gene: TRBV29-1; CDR3nt: TGCAGCGTTGAAGGTCTCGGGGGGGGCACTGAAGCTTTCTTT; CDR3aa: CSVEGLGGGTEAFF
j_gene: TRBJ2-7; abundance: many; d_gene: -; v_gene: TRBV5-6; CDR3nt: TGTGCCAGCAGCTTGGCTTTTAGTACAGGGAGCTCCTACGAGCAGTACTTC; CDR3aa: CASSLAFSTGSSYEQYF
j_gene: TRBJ2-1; abundance: few; d_gene: TRBD1; v_gene: TRBV30; CDR3nt: TGTGCCTGGAGTGTTGGGGAACAGGGGGAGCAGTTCTTC; CDR3aa: CAWSVGEQGEQFF
j_gene: TRBJ2-7; abundance: -; d_gene: -; v_gene: TRBV28; CDR3nt: TGTGCCAGCAGAATAGGGGGGGACAGCTCCTACGAGCAGTACTTC; CDR3aa: CASRIGGDSSYEQYF
j_gene: TRBJ2-2; abundance: -; d_gene: TRBD2; v_gene: TRBV11-3; CDR3nt: TGTGCCAGCAGCACTAGCGGGAGGTCTGGGGAGCTGTTTTTT; CDR3aa: CASSTSGRSGELFF
j_gene: TRBJ1-5; abundance: few; d_gene: TRBD1; v_gene: TRBV7-6; CDR3nt: TGTGCCAGCAGCTCTAAGAGGCCGGGACAGGGACATCAGCCCCAGCATTTT; CDR3aa: CASSSKRPGQGHQPQHF
j_gene: TRBJ2-3; abundance: -; d_gene: TRBD1; v_gene: TRBV7-2; CDR3nt: TGTGCCAGCAGCCCCTTCTGGACAGGGACGGGGGCAGATACGCAGTATTTT; CDR3aa: CASSPFWTGTGADTQYF
j_gene: TRBJ2-1; abundance: many; d_gene: -; v_gene: TRBV28; CDR3nt: TGTGCCAGCAGTTTAATCGGGGGCGGCGCGGGTTCCTACAATGAGCAGTTCTTC; CDR3aa: CASSLIGGGAGSYNEQFF